The rows below give T cell receptor beta chains drawn from one sample of a study of cytomegalovirus exposure and HLA in healthy donors. Sequencing was performed with immunoSEQ multiplex PCR; in TCRdb, only in-frame clones are kept and a portion is missing. Here the sample spans under 200,000 clones, 68% being singletons. The sample was PBMCs. The receptors stem from a middle-aged woman in good health and CMV-seropositive. The CDR3 runs from the conserved cysteine through the conserved F or W. D genes are given only for firm matches.

J gene | V gene | D gene | CDR3 protein
TRBJ1-3 | TRBV18 | TRBD1 | CASSPNAAGGLGNTIYF
TRBJ1-1 | TRBV23-1 | TRBD1 | CASISGGNTEAFF
TRBJ2-1 | TRBV7-3 | - | CASSLGRLSSYNEQFF
TRBJ2-2 | TRBV18 | - | CASSPFRAGELFF
TRBJ1-4 | TRBV6-5 | - | CASSLGQGNEKLFF
TRBJ2-3 | TRBV14 | - | CASSRRGNTDTQYF
TRBJ1-1 | TRBV4-2 | TRBD1 | CASSLLNRQGTEAFF
TRBJ1-6 | TRBV9 | - | CASSPRQANSPLHF
TRBJ1-2 | TRBV7-6 | - | CASSLSPGDYGYTF
TRBJ2-7 | TRBV10-3 | - | CAISGREGYYEQYF
TRBJ2-1 | TRBV28 | - | CASSLAGRGNEQFF
TRBJ2-6 | TRBV15 | TRBD1 | CATSSGTGFSGANVLTF
TRBJ1-2 | TRBV4-3 | TRBD1 | CASSQWDRGRGYTF
TRBJ1-5 | TRBV5-6 | - | CASSFWQSNQPQHF
TRBJ2-2 | TRBV11-3 | TRBD1 | CASSQGQGAPGELFF
TRBJ2-2 | TRBV9 | - | CASSVGLPAGELFF
TRBJ1-2 | TRBV6-5 | - | CASSYAASGNYGYTF
TRBJ1-4 | TRBV4-3 | TRBD1 | CASNLQTGEEKLFF
TRBJ2-5 | TRBV7-9 | TRBD2 | CASRGRLAGQETQYF
TRBJ2-3 | TRBV4-3 | - | CASSHPGEDTQYF
TRBJ2-7 | TRBV6-4 | TRBD1 | CASSEDRIYEQYF
TRBJ1-6 | TRBV19 | TRBD1 | CASTGTAINSPLHF
TRBJ1-4 | TRBV28 | - | CASTRGREGYEKLFF
TRBJ1-1 | TRBV4-3 | - | CASSRRESETEAFF
TRBJ2-2 | TRBV4-3 | TRBD1 | CASSQDQGDGYTGELFF
TRBJ2-7 | TRBV28 | TRBD2 | CASNRAGGPDEQYF
TRBJ2-4 | TRBV6-4 | TRBD1 | CASTPTGVFAKNIQYF
TRBJ2-7 | TRBV2 | TRBD2 | CASKPTSGGTYEQYF
TRBJ1-5 | TRBV4-3 | - | CASSQGTGSDQPQHF
TRBJ2-1 | TRBV18 | - | CASSPEEIHEQFF
TRBJ2-4 | TRBV5-8 | - | CASSFGGVDKNIQYF
TRBJ2-5 | TRBV7-9 | - | CASRENPRRGETQYF
TRBJ2-7 | TRBV29-1 | - | CSVIAVSYEQYF
TRBJ1-2 | TRBV5-1 | - | CASSSAGTNRGYTF
TRBJ2-5 | TRBV28 | TRBD2 | CASSFGLAGVRETQYF
TRBJ1-4 | TRBV5-8 | - | CASSLYSDEKLFF
TRBJ2-7 | TRBV1 | - | CTSSQGDRGKEDTHEQYF
TRBJ2-7 | TRBV28 | TRBD2 | CASSLAGEDEQYF
TRBJ2-7 | TRBV5-1 | TRBD2 | CASSARAGVLDEQYF
TRBJ1-3 | TRBV7-6 | - | CASSLQGSRNTIYF
TRBJ2-5 | TRBV28 | TRBD1 | CASSRTGGGETQYF
TRBJ1-5 | TRBV5-6 | - | CASSLGAAANNQPQHF
TRBJ1-6 | TRBV13 | - | CASKQGNNSPLHF
- | TRBV6-1 | TRBD1 | CASSGTTGTVPYEQYF
TRBJ2-1 | TRBV27 | - | CASSFLGDSYNEQFF
TRBJ1-5 | TRBV5-1 | - | CASSGGGYGQPQHF
TRBJ2-3 | TRBV5-1 | TRBD2 | CASSYPGLAGQRRAQYF
TRBJ1-6 | TRBV4-1 | - | CASSQGSSYNSPLNF
TRBJ2-7 | TRBV5-6 | TRBD2 | CASSPGLAGGEQYF
TRBJ1-1 | TRBV2 | TRBD1 | CASQTGGASEAFF
TRBJ1-2 | TRBV27 | - | CASSRTGYGYTF
TRBJ2-7 | TRBV7-3 | - | CASSLLPAWYF
TRBJ1-1 | TRBV18 | TRBD1 | CASSPAGGPEWGEAFF
TRBJ2-5 | TRBV5-4 | TRBD2 | CASTTTSGVPETQYF
TRBJ2-5 | TRBV25-1 | - | CASSVTGSKTQYF